The table lists the clone carrying this T cell receptor beta chain with a few counts. Via MiXCR, TCRdb re-called the 5' RACE reads, giving one row per CDR3 protein. The sample lists some 150,000 distinct CDR3 sequences; 20% to 25% were seen once. CDR1 is SGHRS and CDR2 is YFSETQ in the germline V gene. J was trimmed by 3 bases and V by 2 bases; bases with no gene match: 10. The CDR3 extends over 16 amino acids. This record belongs to a study of T-cell memory formation after mild COVID-19. The TCR comes from an adult woman who had mild COVID-19 (a few samples of this study predate the infection). Cell type and time point are not known. This chain uses TRBV5-1 with TRBJ1-1; 7 positions agree with TRBD1. Sequencing was done on a sample of PBMCs or a T cell subset sorted from them (not recorded which). DNA for the CDR3: TGCGCCAGCAGCTTCCGACAGGGCCCGGGAGACACTGAAGCTTTCTTT. Protein: CASSFRQGPGDTEAFF. Full variable domain (missing parts from reference TRBV5-1 and TRBJ1-1): KAGVTQTPRYLIKTRGQQVTLSCSPISGHRSVSWYQQTPGQGLQFLFEYFSETQRNKGNFPGRFSGRQFSNSRSEMNVSTLELGDSALYLCASSFRQGPGDTEAFFGQGTRLTVV.